The sequence of this T cell receptor (beta chain) was determined in a study of T cells in Graves' hyperthyroidism and ophthalmopathy. At least ten counts were recorded for this clonotype. It was RNA transcripts that yielded the amplified TCR beta CDR3 regions. Initially, a first-round RT-PCR of the TCR CDR3 employed the HTBI primer set. TCRdb reprocessed the multiplex PCR reads with MiXCR, giving one entry per CDR3 protein. The sample lists about 600,000 distinct CDR3 sequences, approximately 15% occurring once. From germline, CDR1 is SGHRS and CDR2 YFSETQ. V was pared by 3 bases and J by 4 bases, with 4 bases of the junction left unmatched. The CDR3 length is 16 residues. Those patients with uncontrolled infection, other autoimmune disease, pregnancy or lactation were excluded.

This chain links TRBV5-1 with TRBJ2-3, with 14 nucleotides matching TRBD2. Sequencing was done on a sample of blood. The sequence was collected from a young woman with Graves' ophthalmopathy. CDR3 sequence: CASSSMTSGRADTQYF. In DNA form, the CDR3 reads TGCGCCAGCAGCTCCATGACTAGCGGGAGGGCAGATACGCAGTATTTT.